The source of this T cell receptor beta chain is a study of T cells in Graves' hyperthyroidism and ophthalmopathy. Overall study context: The authors collected peripheral blood at initial diagnosis, before any treatment.

V was clipped by 6 bases and J by 0 bases, with 13 bases between them. The V gene's germline CDR1 is LNHDA and CDR2 SQIVND (reference sequence). The CDR3 has 15 amino acids. Study results and limitations: Blood also carried most thyroid clonotypes expanded above 0.001.

Those with hyperthyroidism were 18 to 65 years old, newly diagnosed, and ill for under 2 months. Clinical symptoms, serum thyroxine and TRAb, thyroid ultrasound and orbital computed tomography were used for the diagnoses. Using RNA transcripts as the source, TCR beta CDR3 regions were amplified. First-round RT-PCR of the TCR CDR3 relied on the HTBI primer set. Each CDR3 protein gets one entry after TCRdb re-called the multiplex PCR reads with MiXCR. The sample has over 700,000 distinct CDR3 sequences; 30% to 40% are singletons. This clonotype was recorded a few times. The antigen remains unidentified.

The V call is TRBV19, the J call TRBJ2-3; D possibly corresponds to TRBD1 (6 bases). The clonotype comes from a woman aged 40 to 50 with Graves' hyperthyroidism. Sequencing was done on a sample of blood. The CDR3 region is CASRIRTASTDTQYF. The CDR3 nucleotides read TGTGCCAGTAGAATAAGGACAGCCAGCACAGATACGCAGTATTTT.